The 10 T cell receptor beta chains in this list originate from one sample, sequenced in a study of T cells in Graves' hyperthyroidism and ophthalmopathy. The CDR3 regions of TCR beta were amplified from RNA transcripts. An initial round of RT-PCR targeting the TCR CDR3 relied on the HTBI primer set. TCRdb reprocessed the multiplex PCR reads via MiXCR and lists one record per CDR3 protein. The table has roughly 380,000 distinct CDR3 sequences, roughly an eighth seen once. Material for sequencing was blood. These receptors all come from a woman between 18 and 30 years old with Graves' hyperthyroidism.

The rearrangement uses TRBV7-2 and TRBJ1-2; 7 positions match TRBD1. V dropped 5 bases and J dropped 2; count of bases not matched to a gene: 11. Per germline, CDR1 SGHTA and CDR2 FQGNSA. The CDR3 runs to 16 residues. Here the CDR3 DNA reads TGTGCCAGCAGCGGGGGCCCGAGACAGGGAAACTATGGCTACACCTTC. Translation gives CASSGGPRQGNYGYTF.

CDR3 residues: CSAREDASTGELFF. Here the CDR3 DNA reads TGCAGTGCTAGGGAGGATGCGAGCACCGGGGAGCTGTTTTTT. The chain couples TRBV20-1 to TRBJ2-2; D is possibly TRBD2 (5 bases). Germline V lookup: CDR1 DFQATT, CDR2 SNEGSKA (reference sequence). V was shortened by 3 bases and J by 4 bases, with 12 bases between the two germline ends. CDR3 size: 14 residues.

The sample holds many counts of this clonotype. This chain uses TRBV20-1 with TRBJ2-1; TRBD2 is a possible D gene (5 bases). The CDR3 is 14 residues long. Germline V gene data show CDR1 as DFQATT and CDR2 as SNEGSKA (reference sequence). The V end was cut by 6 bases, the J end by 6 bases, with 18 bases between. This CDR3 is CSAAGILTANEQFF. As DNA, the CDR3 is TGCAGTGCCGCCGGGATCCTGACCGCCAATGAGCAGTTCTTC.

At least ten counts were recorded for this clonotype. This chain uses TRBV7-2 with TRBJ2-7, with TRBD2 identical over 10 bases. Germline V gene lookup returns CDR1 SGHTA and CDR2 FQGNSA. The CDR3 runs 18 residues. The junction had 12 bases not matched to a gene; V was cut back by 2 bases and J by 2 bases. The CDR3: CASSLTGLAGDWTYEQYF. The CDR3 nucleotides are TGTGCCAGCAGCTTAACTGGCCTAGCGGGAGATTGGACCTACGAGCAGTACTTC. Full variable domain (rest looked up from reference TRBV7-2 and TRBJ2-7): GAGVSQSPSNKVTEKGKDVELRCDPISGHTALYWYRQSLGQGLEFLIYFQGNSAPDKSGLPSDRFSAERTGGSVSTLTIQRTQQEDSAVYLCASSLTGLAGDWTYEQYFGPGTRLTVT.

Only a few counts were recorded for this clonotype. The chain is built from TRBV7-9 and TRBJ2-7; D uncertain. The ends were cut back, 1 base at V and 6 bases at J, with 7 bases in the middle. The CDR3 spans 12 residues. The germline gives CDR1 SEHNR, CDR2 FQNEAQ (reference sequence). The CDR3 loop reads CASSLVAIEQYF. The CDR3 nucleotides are TGTGCCAGCAGCTTAGTGGCTATCGAGCAGTACTTC.

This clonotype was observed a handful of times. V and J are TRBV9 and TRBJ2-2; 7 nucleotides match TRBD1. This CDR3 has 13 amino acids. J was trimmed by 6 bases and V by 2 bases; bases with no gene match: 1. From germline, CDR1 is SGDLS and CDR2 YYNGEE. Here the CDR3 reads CASSVQGAGELFF. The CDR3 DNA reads TGTGCCAGCAGCGTGCAGGGGGCCGGGGAGCTGTTTTTT.

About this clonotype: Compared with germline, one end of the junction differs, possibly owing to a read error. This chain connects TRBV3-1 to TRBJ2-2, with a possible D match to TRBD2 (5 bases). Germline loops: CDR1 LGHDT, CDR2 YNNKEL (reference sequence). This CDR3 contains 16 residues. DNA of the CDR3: TGTGCCAGCAGCCAATACCTGGGAACGAACACCGGGGAGCTGCTTTTT. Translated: CASSQYLGTNTGELLF.

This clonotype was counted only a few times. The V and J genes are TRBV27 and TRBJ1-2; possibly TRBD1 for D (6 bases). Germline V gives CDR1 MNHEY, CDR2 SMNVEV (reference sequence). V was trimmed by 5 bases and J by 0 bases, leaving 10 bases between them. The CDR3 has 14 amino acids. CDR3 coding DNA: TGTGCCAGCAGTAACAGGGCCACTAACTATGGCTACACCTTC. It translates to CASSNRATNYGYTF.

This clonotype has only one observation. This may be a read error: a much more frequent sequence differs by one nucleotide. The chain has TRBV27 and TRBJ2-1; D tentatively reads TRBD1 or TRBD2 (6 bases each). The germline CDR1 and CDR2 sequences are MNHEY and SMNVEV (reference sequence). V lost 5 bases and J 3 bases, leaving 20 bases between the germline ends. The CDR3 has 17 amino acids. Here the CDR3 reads CASSDRGVEGGYNEQFF. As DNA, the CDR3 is TGTGCCAGCAGTGATAGGGGCGTAGAGGGGGGCTACAATGAGCAGTTCTTC.

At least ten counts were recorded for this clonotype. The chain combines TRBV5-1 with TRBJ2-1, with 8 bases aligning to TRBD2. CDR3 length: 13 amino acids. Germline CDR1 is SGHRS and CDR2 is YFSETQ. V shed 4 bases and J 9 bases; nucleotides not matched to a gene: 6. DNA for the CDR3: TGCGCCAGCAGCGTTAGCGGGACCGGTGAGCAGTTCTTC. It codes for CASSVSGTGEQFF.